Below, 22 T cell receptor beta chains from the same sample are listed, as sequenced in a study of blood T cell repertoires in COVID-19. Only in-frame clones appear in the TCRdb table, and some are missing; sequencing was by immunoSEQ multiplex PCR. In the table there are around 250,000 clones, approximately 86% of which are singletons. Sample: PBMCs or T cells enriched from blood (not recorded which). These receptors all come from a woman in her 50s who had recovered from COVID-19.

The genes are TRBV5-1 and TRBJ2-3, with D perhaps TRBD2 (5 bases). The germline V gene has CDR1 SGHRS and CDR2 YFSETQ. The CDR3 spans 14 residues. The V gene lost 2 bases and the J gene lost 5 bases, with 12 bases spanning the gap. The CDR3 nucleotides read TGCGCCAGCAGCTTATTACCCCGGGAAGATACGCAGTATTTT. This codes for CASSLLPREDTQYF.

The chain has TRBV4-3 and TRBJ2-3; TRBD2 agrees at 8 bases. This CDR3 comprises 20 residues. Germline V gene sequence: CDR1 LGHNA, CDR2 YSLEER. V lost 5 bases to trimming and J lost 2 bases; unmatched junction nucleotides: 21. CDR3 amino acids: CASSSRPVAGILSDTDTQYF. The CDR3 DNA reads as TGCGCCAGCAGCTCCCGCCCCGTAGCGGGAATCCTATCAGACACAGATACGCAGTATTTT.

The chain uses TRBV19 and TRBJ2-7; TRBD1 aligns across 7 bases. The germline V gene has CDR1 LNHDA and CDR2 SQIVND (reference sequence). The V gene end was trimmed by 5 bases and the J gene end by 11 bases; junction bases not matched to a gene: 12. There are 13 residues in the CDR3. This CDR3 reads CASSSRPGTEKYF. The CDR3 DNA sequence: TGTGCCAGTAGTTCCCGTCCCGGGACAGAAAAGTACTTC.

The chain links TRBV5-1 to TRBJ2-1; D might be TRBD2 (5 bases). V dropped 5 bases and J dropped 5 bases, with 11 bases sitting between them. From germline, CDR1 is SGHRS and CDR2 YFSETQ. The CDR3 runs 13 residues. The CDR3 reads CASRGSGNNEQFF. The DNA for the CDR3 is TGCGCCAGCAGAGGTTCCGGGAACAATGAGCAGTTCTTC.

The V and J genes are TRBV6-4 and TRBJ1-6, with D possibly TRBD1 on 6 matching bases. This CDR3 is 14 amino acids long. The ends were cut back, 4 bases at V and 9 bases at J, with 13 bases in the middle. Germline assignment: CDR1 MRHNA and CDR2 SNTAGT. The CDR3 spells CASSAQGEGSPLHF. For the CDR3, the DNA is TGTGCCAGCAGTGCACAGGGAGAAGGTTCACCCCTCCACTTT.

V usage is TRBV5-1 and J usage is TRBJ2-1; 13 bases agree with TRBD2. Germline assignment: CDR1 SGHRS and CDR2 YFSETQ. J lost 8 bases, V lost 0 bases, and 17 bases had no gene match. This CDR3 has 20 amino acids. The CDR3 protein is CASSLASRKWTSGRSYEQFF. The CDR3 bases are TGCGCCAGCAGCTTGGCCTCCCGGAAATGGACTAGCGGGAGATCCTATGAGCAGTTCTTC.

The chain is built from TRBV14 and TRBJ1-2, with D possibly TRBD1 on 6 matching bases. Trimming took off 3 bases at V and 4 bases at J, with 15 bases between the two ends. The CDR3 contains 15 residues. Per germline, CDR1 SGHDN and CDR2 FVKESK. The CDR3 coding sequence is TGTGCCAGCAGCCAGTCCACAGGGTGGGTCTATGGCTACACCTTC. Translated: CASSQSTGWVYGYTF.

The rearrangement links TRBV28 to TRBJ1-1; D gene uncertain. This CDR3 comprises 12 residues. Trimming stripped 2 bases from V and 4 bases from J, with 5 bases between. Germline lookup yields CDR1 MDHEN and CDR2 SYDVKM. The chain's CDR3 is CASSLRLTEAFF. The CDR3 region has the DNA TGTGCCAGCAGTTTACGTCTCACTGAAGCTTTCTTT.

V usage is TRBV18 and J usage is TRBJ1-3, with unresolved D. CDR3 size: 17 residues. V was cut by 1 base and J by 4 bases, with 17 bases left in between. Germline V gene lookup returns CDR1 KGHSH and CDR2 LQKENI. The CDR3 nucleotides read TGTGCCAGCTCACCACTCGGAAAGGACTTGAGGGGAAACACCATATATTTT. Its translation: CASSPLGKDLRGNTIYF.

This chain connects TRBV4-1 to TRBJ2-1; 8 bases fit TRBD2. The junction had 11 bases not matched to a gene; V was cut back by 6 bases and J by 4 bases. The CDR3 sequence is 16 residues long. CDR1 is MGHRA, CDR2 YSYEKL, per germline. The CDR3 nucleotides are TGCGCCAGCAGAAAGGGCCCAGCGGGAGTATACAATGAGCAGTTCTTC. This encodes CASRKGPAGVYNEQFF.

This clone was seen a single time. This chain links TRBV21-1 with TRBJ2-1; the tabulated D call, TRBD2, remains unverified against the DNA. TRBV21-1 is labeled a pseudogene. This CDR3 contains 15 residues. In DNA form, the CDR3 reads TGTGCCAGCACCCTAATGGGTAGCGGGAGCAATGAGCAGTTCTTC. It is translated as CASTLMGSGSNEQFF.

The chain carries TRBV10-3 and TRBJ2-7; TRBD1 matches at 11 bases. The J segment lost 4 bases and the V segment lost 2 bases, leaving 4 bases of the junction unmatched. CDR1 and CDR2 (germline): ENHRY, SYGVKD. This CDR3 region has 15 residues. This chain's CDR3 is CAISETGQGGYEQYF. CDR3 coding DNA: TGTGCCATCAGTGAGACGGGACAGGGGGGGTACGAGCAGTACTTC.

This clone was observed a few times. The chain recombines TRBV7-2 with TRBJ2-7, with D perhaps TRBD2 (6 bases). Germline CDR1 and CDR2: SGHTA and FQGNSA. V lost 1 base and J 5 bases, leaving 9 bases between the germline ends. This CDR3 has 13 residues. The DNA for the CDR3 is TGTGCCAGCAGCTTAGGACTAGGGGACGAGCAGTACTTC. It codes for CASSLGLGDEQYF.

The CDR3 is CASSYSGAGMNTEAFF. CDR3 sequence (DNA): TGTGCCAGCAGTTACTCTGGGGCCGGCATGAACACTGAAGCTTTCTTT. The genes are TRBV6-5 and TRBJ1-1, with a weak D call TRBD1 (5 bases). V was pared by 0 bases and J by 0 bases, with 11 bases between. This CDR3 is 16 amino acids long. Looked up from germline, CDR1 is MNHEY and CDR2 is SVGAGI.

The J gene is TRBJ1-6, the V gene TRBV7-9; a possible D gene is TRBD1 (5 bases). V was trimmed by 6 bases and J by 5 bases, leaving 11 bases between them. The CDR3 is made up of 14 amino acids. CDR1 SEHNR and CDR2 FQNEAQ come from the germline V gene (reference sequence). DNA for the CDR3: TGTGCCAGCAGTTTTACAGGAGATAATTCACCCCTCCACTTT. Translated, it gives CASSFTGDNSPLHF.

The chain couples TRBV28 to TRBJ1-5, with D perhaps matching TRBD1 (5 bases). This CDR3 spans 12 amino acids. V lost 7 bases to trimming and J lost 5 bases, with 9 bases between them. CDR1 MDHEN and CDR2 SYDVKM come from the germline V gene. The CDR3 is CASTRGDQPQHF. CDR3 bases: TGTGCCAGCACCCGGGGGGATCAGCCCCAGCATTTT.

V is TRBV19 and J is TRBJ2-3; tentative D call: TRBD2 (6 bases). CDR1 is LNHDA and CDR2 is SQIVND in the germline V gene (reference sequence). The CDR3 totals 16 residues. Trimming stripped 3 bases from V and 0 bases from J, with 13 bases between. CDR3 residues: CASSIIGTSSTDTQYF. The CDR3 DNA reads as TGTGCCAGTAGTATTATCGGGACTTCTAGCACAGATACGCAGTATTTT. Looking up the rest from reference TRBV19 and TRBJ2-3 gives the full variable domain: DGGITQSPKYLFRKEGQNVTLSCEQNLNHDAMYWYRQDPGQGLRLIYYSQIVNDFQKGDIAEGYSVSREKKESFPLTVTSAQKNPTAFYLCASSIIGTSSTDTQYFGPGTRLTVL.

There are a few counts of this clone. CDR3 in amino acids: CASRNMGAGVTEAFF. The CDR3 DNA reads as TGTGCCAGCAGGAATATGGGGGCAGGGGTGACTGAAGCTTTCTTT. The rearrangement uses TRBV28 and TRBJ1-1; weak D call: TRBD1 (6 bases). Per the germline V gene, CDR1 is MDHEN and CDR2 is SYDVKM. Trimming stripped 6 bases from V and 5 bases from J, with 19 bases between. This CDR3 region has 15 residues.

A few counts support this clone. This sequence joins TRBV7-6 and TRBJ2-1; D may be TRBD2 (6 bases). Germline V CDR1 and CDR2: SGHVS, FNYEAQ. Trimming left V 1 base short and J 8 bases short, with 24 bases between. The CDR3 covers 18 residues. In DNA form, the CDR3 reads TGTGCCAGCAGCTTAGGGGCGCACGGAGGGCTAGCGTTGGATGAGCAGTTCTTC. Amino acid sequence: CASSLGAHGGLALDEQFF.

The rearrangement uses TRBV7-3 and TRBJ2-3, with 9 bases identical to TRBD2. The V segment lost 5 bases and the J segment 6 bases; nucleotides outside the gene matches: 9. This CDR3 region has 15 residues. The germline V gene encodes CDR1 SGHTA and CDR2 FQGTGA. CDR3 sequence (DNA): TGTGCCAGCAGCGCCCGACTAGCGGTAAACGATACGCAGTATTTT. Translated: CASSARLAVNDTQYF.

This chain connects TRBV6-5 to TRBJ1-2; the match to TRBD1 covers 8 bases. J gave up 8 bases and V 6 bases, and 11 bases lay outside the gene matches. The CDR3 totals 14 residues. Germline V gene data show CDR1 as MNHEY and CDR2 as SVGAGI. CDR3 bases: TGTGCCAGCAGCCCAGGGGGCGCTTACTTGGGCTACACCTTC. Its protein product is CASSPGGAYLGYTF.

This sequence joins TRBV27 and TRBJ1-2; tentative D call: TRBD1 (6 bases). V was cut by 0 bases and J by 7 bases, with 9 bases left in between. The CDR3 runs 13 residues. Germline CDR1 and CDR2: MNHEY and SMNVEV (reference sequence). DNA for the CDR3: TGTGCCAGCAGTTTATCAGGGGGAGTTGGCTACACCTTC. It is translated as CASSLSGGVGYTF.